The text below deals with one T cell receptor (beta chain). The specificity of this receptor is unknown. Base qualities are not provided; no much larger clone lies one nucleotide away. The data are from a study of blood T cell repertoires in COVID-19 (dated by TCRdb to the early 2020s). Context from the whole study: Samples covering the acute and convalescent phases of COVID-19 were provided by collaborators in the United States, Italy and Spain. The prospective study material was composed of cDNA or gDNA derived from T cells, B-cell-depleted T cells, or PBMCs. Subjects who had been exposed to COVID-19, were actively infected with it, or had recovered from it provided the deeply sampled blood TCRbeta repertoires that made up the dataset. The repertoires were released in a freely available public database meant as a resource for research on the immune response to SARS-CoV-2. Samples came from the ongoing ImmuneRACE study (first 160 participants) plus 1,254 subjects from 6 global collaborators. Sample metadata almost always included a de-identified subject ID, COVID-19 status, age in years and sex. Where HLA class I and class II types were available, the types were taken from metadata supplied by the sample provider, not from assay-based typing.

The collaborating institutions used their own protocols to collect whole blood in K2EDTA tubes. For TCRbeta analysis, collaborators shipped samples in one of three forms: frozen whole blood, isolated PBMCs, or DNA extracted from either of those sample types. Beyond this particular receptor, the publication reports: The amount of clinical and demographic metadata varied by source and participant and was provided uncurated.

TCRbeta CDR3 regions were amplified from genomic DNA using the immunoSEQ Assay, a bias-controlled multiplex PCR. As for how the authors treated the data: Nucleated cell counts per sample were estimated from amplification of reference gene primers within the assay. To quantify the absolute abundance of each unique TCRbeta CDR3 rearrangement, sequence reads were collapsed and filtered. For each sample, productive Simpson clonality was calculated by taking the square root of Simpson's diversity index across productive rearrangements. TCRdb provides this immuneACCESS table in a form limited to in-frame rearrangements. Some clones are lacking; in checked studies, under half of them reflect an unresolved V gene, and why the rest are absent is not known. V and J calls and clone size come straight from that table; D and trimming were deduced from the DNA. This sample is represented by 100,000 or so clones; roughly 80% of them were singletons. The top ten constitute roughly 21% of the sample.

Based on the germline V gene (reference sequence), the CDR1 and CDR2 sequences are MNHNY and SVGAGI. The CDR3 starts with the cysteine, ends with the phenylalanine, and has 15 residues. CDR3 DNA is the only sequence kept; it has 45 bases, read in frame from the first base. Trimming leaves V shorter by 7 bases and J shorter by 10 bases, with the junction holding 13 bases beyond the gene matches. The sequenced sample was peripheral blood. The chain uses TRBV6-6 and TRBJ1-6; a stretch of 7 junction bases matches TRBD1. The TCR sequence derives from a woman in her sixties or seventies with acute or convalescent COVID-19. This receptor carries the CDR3 CASNGGGEIGSPLHF. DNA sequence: TGTGCCAGCAATGGAGGGGGCGAGATTGGGTCACCCCTCCACTTT.